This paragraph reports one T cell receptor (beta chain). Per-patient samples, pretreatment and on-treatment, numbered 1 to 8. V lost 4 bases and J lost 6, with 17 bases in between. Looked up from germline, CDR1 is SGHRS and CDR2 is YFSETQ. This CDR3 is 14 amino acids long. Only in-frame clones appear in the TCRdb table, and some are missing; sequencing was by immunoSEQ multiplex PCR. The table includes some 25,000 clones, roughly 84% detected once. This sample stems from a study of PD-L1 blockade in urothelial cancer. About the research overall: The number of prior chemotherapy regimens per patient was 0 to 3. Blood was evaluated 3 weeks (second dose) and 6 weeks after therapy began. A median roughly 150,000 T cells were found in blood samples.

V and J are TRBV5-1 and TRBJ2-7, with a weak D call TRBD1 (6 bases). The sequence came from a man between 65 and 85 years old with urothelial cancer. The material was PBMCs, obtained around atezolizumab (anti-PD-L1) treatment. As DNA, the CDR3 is TGCGCCAGCAGCACTGGGGCAGGGGTCGGCGAGCAGTACTTC. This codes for CASSTGAGVGEQYF. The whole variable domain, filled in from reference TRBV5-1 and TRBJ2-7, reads KAGVTQTPRYLIKTRGQQVTLSCSPISGHRSVSWYQQTPGQGLQFLFEYFSETQRNKGNFPGRFSGRQFSNSRSEMNVSTLELGDSALYLCASSTGAGVGEQYFGPGTRLTVT.